These 15 T cell receptor beta chains were sequenced from one sample in a study of blood T cell repertoires in COVID-19. Data came from immunoSEQ multiplex PCR; TCRdb stores just in-frame clones and leaves some out. Of around 200,000 clones listed, 80% to 90% are singletons. The source material was peripheral blood. The source is a woman aged 18-29 years who had recovered from COVID-19.

The J gene is TRBJ1-1, the V gene TRBV7-9; 10 nucleotides match TRBD1. The V gene end was trimmed by 8 bases and the J gene end by 7 bases; junction bases not matched to a gene: 19. The CDR3 totals 17 residues. Germline CDR1 is SEHNR and CDR2 is FQNEAQ (reference sequence). CDR3 sequence (DNA): TGTGCCAGCCCCCCAGGAGGGGAGGACAGGGGGTTGGTTGAAGCTTTCTTT. Its protein product is CASPPGGEDRGLVEAFF.

This clone was found a few times. The chain couples TRBV24-1 to TRBJ1-4; 11 bases are shared with TRBD1. V dropped 0 bases and J dropped 8; count of bases not matched to a gene: 7. This CDR3 is built from 17 residues. Germline CDR1 is KGHDR and CDR2 is SFDVKD. The CDR3 sequence is CATSDLAPGTGGEKLFF. The DNA of the CDR3 is TGTGCCACCAGTGATTTGGCCCCCGGGACAGGGGGAGAAAAACTGTTTTTT.

The chain employs TRBV18 and TRBJ1-4, with D hard to call. Per the germline V gene, CDR1 is KGHSH and CDR2 is LQKENI. This CDR3 contains 12 residues. V lost 6 bases and J 16 bases, leaving 18 bases between the germline ends. The CDR3 loop reads CASSNQAGRGFF. CDR3 bases: TGTGCCAGCTCTAACCAGGCGGGAAGAGGGTTTTTT.

The V gene is TRBV5-5, the J gene TRBJ2-3, with 8 bases lining up with TRBD2. After removal of 1 base from V and 2 bases from J, the junction contained 3 bases not matched to a gene. This CDR3 is built from 15 residues. The germline V gene has CDR1 SGHKS and CDR2 YYEKEE (reference sequence). CDR3 in amino acids: CASSLTGGPTDTQYF. The CDR3 region has the DNA TGTGCCAGCAGCTTGACGGGGGGGCCCACAGATACGCAGTATTTT. The whole variable domain, filled in from reference TRBV5-5 and TRBJ2-3, reads DAGVTQSPTHLIKTRGQQVTLRCSPISGHKSVSWYQQVLGQGPQFIFQYYEKEERGRGNFPDRFSARQFPNYSSELNVNALLLGDSALYLCASSLTGGPTDTQYFGPGTRLTVL.

The chain couples TRBV4-1 to TRBJ1-1; D may be TRBD1 (5 bases). V was shortened by 0 bases and J by 11 bases, with 16 bases between the two germline ends. The CDR3 has 14 amino acids. Germline V gene sequence: CDR1 MGHRA, CDR2 YSYEKL. CDR3 residues: CASSQESGGFLAFF. The CDR3 coding sequence is TGCGCCAGCAGCCAAGAGTCTGGGGGGTTTTTGGCTTTCTTT.

V gene TRBV7-6 combines with J gene TRBJ2-7, with 10 nucleotides matching TRBD2. This CDR3 region has 16 residues. V lost 0 bases, J lost 2 bases, and 4 bases stayed unmatched. Germline CDR1 is SGHVS and CDR2 is FNYEAQ. DNA for the CDR3: TGTGCCAGCAGCTTAGCTAGCGGGGGGCAACCCTACGAGCAGTACTTC. Amino acid sequence: CASSLASGGQPYEQYF.

This clone was counted a single time. This rearrangement joins TRBV29-1 to TRBJ2-7, with D possibly matching TRBD1 (6 bases). Deletions cut 4 bases from V and 2 bases from J, with 12 bases between. Germline values: CDR1 SQVTM, CDR2 ANQGSEA. This CDR3 spans 13 amino acids. CDR3 sequence reads: CSVVGEGAYEQYF. The DNA of the CDR3 is TGCAGCGTTGTTGGCGAGGGGGCCTACGAGCAGTACTTC.

Points on this clone: The identical CDR3 is also encoded by other nucleotide sequences in the sample. V usage is TRBV9 and J usage is TRBJ1-5; the D gene is possibly TRBD1 (5 bases). V lost 0 bases and J 2 bases, leaving 6 bases between the germline ends. CDR1 is SGDLS, CDR2 YYNGEE, per germline. The CDR3 is 14 residues long. The CDR3 region has the DNA TGTGCCAGCAGCGTAGGGGGCGGCAATCAGCCCCAGCATTTT. Translated, it gives CASSVGGGNQPQHF.

The V and J genes are TRBV19 and TRBJ1-5, with D possibly TRBD1 on 5 matching bases. Germline CDR1 and CDR2: LNHDA and SQIVND (reference sequence). Trimming pared 10 bases from V and 1 base from J, leaving 14 bases between. This CDR3 contains 14 residues. The CDR3 bases are TGTGCCACTCGCGGGGGGGGAAGCAATCAGCCCCAGCATTTT. It codes for CATRGGGSNQPQHF.

This rearrangement joins TRBV18 to TRBJ2-7; 11 bases are shared with TRBD1. CDR3 length: 17 residues. Per germline, CDR1 KGHSH and CDR2 LQKENI. The J segment lost 6 bases and the V segment lost 6 bases, leaving 16 bases of the junction unmatched. The DNA for the CDR3 is TGTGCCAGCTCCAGGGGGGTCCGGGACAGGGGGTACTCCGAGCAGTACGTC. It codes for CASSRGVRDRGYSEQYV.

The sample holds a few counts of this clone. V usage is TRBV7-9 and J usage is TRBJ1-6; maybe TRBD1 (6 bases). Germline assignment: CDR1 SEHNR and CDR2 FQNEAQ (reference sequence). This CDR3 is 15 amino acids long. Trimming left V 5 bases short and J 7 bases short, with 15 bases between. This CDR3 is CASSTEGTPNSPLHF. In DNA, the CDR3 is TGTGCCAGCAGCACGGAAGGGACACCAAATTCACCCCTCCACTTT.

V and J are TRBV20-1 and TRBJ2-1, with a tentative D call TRBD2 (6 bases). CDR3 size: 11 residues. With 4 bases removed from V and 9 bases from J, the gap between germline ends came to 10 bases. In germline, CDR1 is DFQATT, CDR2 SNEGSKA (reference sequence). CDR3 sequence reads: CSAKISGEQFF. As DNA, the CDR3 is TGCAGTGCTAAAATTAGCGGTGAGCAGTTCTTC.

The CDR3 sequence is CASNNPGQGAHEQYF. The CDR3 nucleotides are TGTGCCAGCAACAACCCGGGACAGGGGGCCCACGAGCAGTACTTC. The chain links TRBV6-5 to TRBJ2-7, with 12 positions matching TRBD1. CDR3 length: 15 amino acids. Germline V gene lookup returns CDR1 MNHEY and CDR2 SVGAGI. After removal of 7 bases from V and 5 bases from J, the junction contained 9 bases not matched to a gene.

The CDR3 DNA reads TGTGCCAGCAGTGAAACAGCTGGGACTGAAGCTTTCTTT. As protein: CASSETAGTEAFF. The rearrangement links TRBV2 to TRBJ1-1; D not resolved. V was shortened by 2 bases and J by 5 bases, with 9 bases between the two germline ends. Per the germline V gene, CDR1 is SNHLY and CDR2 is FYNNEI. The CDR3 has 13 amino acids.

This clone has just one count. The chain couples TRBV4-1 to TRBJ1-2, with a possible D match to TRBD1 (5 bases). CDR1 MGHRA and CDR2 YSYEKL come from the germline V gene. The CDR3 is made up of 14 amino acids. Trimming cost V 0 bases and J 5 bases, with 10 bases left between them. The CDR3 nucleotides are TGCGCCAGCAGCCAAGATCCGGCAGGGTATGGCTACACCTTC. The encoded protein is CASSQDPAGYGYTF.